The 21 T cell receptor beta chains presented below share a single source sample, sequenced in a study of cytomegalovirus exposure and HLA in healthy donors. A multiplex PCR was run with 60 Vbeta primers and 13 Jbeta primers. The protocol was immunoSEQ multiplex PCR, while the TCRdb copy is restricted to in-frame clones and leaves out a portion. The sample records almost 200,000 clones, about 85% being singletons. The specimen was PBMCs. These receptors were taken from a male donor in good health and CMV-seropositive.

This clone was seen only once. The genes are TRBV9 and TRBJ1-4, with D possibly matching TRBD1 (5 bases). CDR3 size: 13 residues. The ends were cut back, 7 bases at V and 3 bases at J, with 10 bases in the middle. Germline-derived CDR1 and CDR2 are SGDLS and YYNGEE. CDR3 amino acids: CASRGDPNEKLFF. In DNA, the CDR3 is TGTGCCAGCCGGGGGGATCCTAATGAAAAACTGTTTTTT.

V and J are TRBV4-3 and TRBJ2-5; no clear D gene. The J call may be incorrect, as the DNA end agrees better with TRBJ2-7. Germline CDR1 LGHNA, CDR2 YSLEER. The CDR3 spans 15 residues. CDR3 DNA sequence: TGCGCCAGCAGCCAAGACCGTGGCATAGCCTACGAGCAGTACTTC. It translates to CASSQDRGIAYEQYF.

V and J are TRBV20-1 and TRBJ2-1, with D perhaps TRBD2 (5 bases). Trimming removed 7 bases at V and 6 bases at J, with 10 bases between. The CDR3 loop spans 11 amino acids. Looked up from germline, CDR1 is DFQATT and CDR2 is SNEGSKA (reference sequence). The CDR3 is CSVKRANEQFF. CDR3 sequence (DNA): TGCAGTGTGAAGAGGGCCAATGAGCAGTTCTTC.

This rearrangement joins TRBV7-2 to TRBJ1-2, with D unresolved. Trimming pared 5 bases from V and 4 bases from J, leaving 5 bases between. CDR3 size: 11 residues. Germline CDR1 and CDR2: SGHTA and FQGNSA. CDR3 DNA: TGTGCCAGCAGCCCTACCTATGGCTACACCTTC. Encoded protein: CASSPTYGYTF.

The chain carries TRBV7-2 and TRBJ2-5; 12 nucleotides align to TRBD2. The V and J ends lost 2 bases and 5 bases, in that order; junction bases with no gene match: 3. Germline CDR1 is SGHTA and CDR2 is FQGNSA. CDR3 length: 15 residues. The CDR3 loop reads CASSLRLAGVETQYF. The CDR3 region has the DNA TGTGCCAGCAGCTTAAGACTAGCGGGAGTGGAGACCCAGTACTTC.

This sequence joins TRBV7-9 and TRBJ2-2; 8 nucleotides match TRBD1. V lost 5 bases to trimming and J lost 2 bases; unmatched junction nucleotides: 10. CDR3 length: 17 residues. Germline V lookup: CDR1 SEHNR, CDR2 FQNEAQ (reference sequence). The CDR3 protein is CASSTSIRGRNTGELFF. The CDR3 nucleotides read TGTGCCAGCAGCACCAGCATCAGGGGGCGCAACACCGGGGAGCTGTTTTTT.

The V call is TRBV15, the J call TRBJ2-5, with 7 bases fitting TRBD2. The CDR3 consists of 14 residues. The V gene end was trimmed by 3 bases and the J gene end by 4 bases; junction bases not matched to a gene: 5. Germline V gives CDR1 LNHNV, CDR2 YYDKDF (reference sequence). This CDR3 is CATSSSGGTETQYF. CDR3 nucleotide sequence: TGTGCCACCAGCAGTTCGGGGGGAACAGAGACCCAGTACTTC.

The CDR3 sequence is CASSLVLASGYEQYF. The CDR3 bases are TGTGCCAGCAGCTTAGTCTTGGCTAGCGGGTACGAGCAGTACTTC. This chain links TRBV7-2 with TRBJ2-7; 8 nucleotides agree with TRBD2. Germline lookup yields CDR1 SGHTA and CDR2 FQGNSA. J gave up 4 bases and V 1 base, and 6 bases lay outside the gene matches. The CDR3 is made up of 15 amino acids.

The chain is built from TRBV9 and TRBJ1-1; possibly TRBD1 for D (5 bases). The CDR3 extends over 13 amino acids. CDR1 SGDLS and CDR2 YYNGEE come from the germline V gene. With 1 base removed from V and 6 bases from J, the gap between germline ends came to 10 bases. The CDR3 is CASSVWTHSEAFF. Here the CDR3 DNA reads TGTGCCAGCAGCGTATGGACACACTCTGAAGCTTTCTTT.

This sequence joins TRBV18 and TRBJ2-5, with TRBD2 as a possible D gene (6 bases). The V end lost 6 bases, the J end lost 4 bases, and 12 bases lay between the germline ends. The CDR3 is 13 amino acids. Germline CDR1 reads KGHSH; CDR2 reads LQKENI. The CDR3 sequence: CASSPGRGETQYF. CDR3 in DNA: TGTGCCAGCTCTCCCGGGAGAGGAGAGACCCAGTACTTC.

This clone was seen a few times. The CDR3 DNA is TGTGCCAGCAGGGCTGACACGGGGTCACCCCTCCACTTT. It translates to CASRADTGSPLHF. J is TRBJ1-6 and V is TRBV2, with D hard to call. The CDR3 totals 13 residues. V lost 6 bases, J lost 10 bases, and 13 bases lay in between. Germline lookup yields CDR1 SNHLY and CDR2 FYNNEI. Complete variable domain (other parts from reference TRBV2 and TRBJ1-6): EPEVTQTPSHQVTQMGQEVILRCVPISNHLYFYWYRQILGQKVEFLVSFYNNEISEKSEIFDDQFSVERPDGSNFTLKIRSTKLEDSAMYFCASRADTGSPLHFGNGTRLTVT.

The V and J genes are TRBV7-2 and TRBJ2-6; 11 bases are a match to TRBD1. The trim removed 5 bases at V and 2 bases at J, leaving 8 bases unmatched. CDR1 SGHTA and CDR2 FQGNSA come from the germline V gene. This CDR3 has 18 amino acids. In DNA form, the CDR3 reads TGTGCCAGCAGCAAGGACAGGGGGCATCTAACTGGGGCCAACGTCCTGACTTTC. The encoded protein is CASSKDRGHLTGANVLTF.

This rearrangement joins TRBV5-1 to TRBJ2-5; D is ambiguous. The V end lost 7 bases, the J end lost 0 bases, and 13 bases lay between the germline ends. Per the germline V gene, CDR1 is SGHRS and CDR2 is YFSETQ. The CDR3 has 14 residues. This chain's CDR3 is CASSLTDYQETQYF. For the CDR3, the DNA is TGCGCCAGCTCCTTAACAGATTACCAAGAGACCCAGTACTTC.

The V gene is TRBV4-2, the J gene TRBJ2-7; 8 bases are a match to TRBD1. The CDR3 totals 14 residues. CDR1 and CDR2 from the germline V gene are LGHNA and YNFKEQ. Trimming at V came to 8 bases and at J to 2 bases, leaving 8 bases not matched to a gene. The CDR3 loop is CASRGDRGTYEQYF. The CDR3 nucleotides read TGTGCCAGCCGGGGAGACAGGGGTACCTACGAGCAGTACTTC.

This clone was observed a single time. This chain uses TRBV19 with TRBJ1-5, with D possibly TRBD1 on 5 matching bases. V shed 5 bases and J shed 4 bases, with 12 bases lying between them. Germline V gives CDR1 LNHDA, CDR2 SQIVND (reference sequence). The CDR3 totals 14 residues. CDR3 protein: CASSYDSRNQPQHF. CDR3 nucleotide sequence: TGTGCCAGTAGTTACGACAGTAGGAATCAGCCCCAGCATTTT.

The chain has TRBV19 and TRBJ1-5; D remains unclear. The CDR3 runs 14 residues. In germline, CDR1 is LNHDA, CDR2 SQIVND (reference sequence). V lost 9 bases and J lost 0, with 12 bases in between. CDR3 in amino acids: CASGEGFSNQPQHF. The CDR3 nucleotides read TGTGCCAGCGGGGAGGGTTTTAGCAATCAGCCCCAGCATTTT.

The chain has TRBV10-3 and TRBJ2-2; a weak D match, TRBD1 (6 bases). The V end was cut by 11 bases, the J end by 1 base, with 20 bases between. The CDR3 loop spans 16 amino acids. The germline gives CDR1 ENHRY, CDR2 SYGVKD. CDR3 region: CAPCQGPILNTGELFF. The CDR3 region has the DNA TGTGCCCCATGCCAGGGGCCGATCTTGAACACCGGGGAGCTGTTTTTT.

The genes are TRBV13 and TRBJ2-7, with D tentatively TRBD2 (5 bases). The germline V gene encodes CDR1 PRHDT and CDR2 FYEKMQ (reference sequence). Trimming took off 5 bases at V and 6 bases at J, with 11 bases between the two ends. There are 12 residues in the CDR3. Here the CDR3 reads CASSAQEVEQYF. DNA of the CDR3: TGTGCCAGCAGCGCGCAGGAGGTCGAGCAGTACTTC. Complete variable domain (other parts from reference TRBV13 and TRBJ2-7): AAGVIQSPRHLIKEKRETATLKCYPIPRHDTVYWYQQGPGQDPQFLISFYEKMQSDKGSIPDRFSAQQFSDYHSELNMSSLELGDSALYFCASSAQEVEQYFGPGTRLTVT.

This chain connects TRBV9 to TRBJ1-1, with D possibly TRBD1 on 6 matching bases. V was pared by 4 bases and J by 1 base, with 17 bases between. Germline V lookup: CDR1 SGDLS, CDR2 YYNGEE. The CDR3 consists of 16 residues. The DNA of the CDR3 is TGTGCCAGCAGCCCGTTCCATGGGGGCACGAACACTGAAGCTTTCTTT. As protein: CASSPFHGGTNTEAFF.

The chain links TRBV7-3 to TRBJ2-7; D not resolved. V was clipped by 2 bases and J by 1 base, with 6 bases between them. The CDR3 is 13 residues long. Germline V gene data show CDR1 as SGHTA and CDR2 as FQGTGA. The CDR3 loop reads CASSLASSYEQYF. The CDR3, as DNA: TGTGCCAGCAGCTTAGCCAGTTCCTACGAGCAGTACTTC.

The rearrangement joins TRBV5-1 to TRBJ1-4; 7 positions agree with TRBD1. The V segment lost 1 base and the J segment 8 bases; nucleotides outside the gene matches: 2. The germline V gene has CDR1 SGHRS and CDR2 YFSETQ. The CDR3 extends over 13 amino acids. The CDR3 reads CASSLTGVEKLFF. The CDR3 DNA is TGCGCCAGCAGCTTGACAGGGGTCGAAAAACTGTTTTTT.